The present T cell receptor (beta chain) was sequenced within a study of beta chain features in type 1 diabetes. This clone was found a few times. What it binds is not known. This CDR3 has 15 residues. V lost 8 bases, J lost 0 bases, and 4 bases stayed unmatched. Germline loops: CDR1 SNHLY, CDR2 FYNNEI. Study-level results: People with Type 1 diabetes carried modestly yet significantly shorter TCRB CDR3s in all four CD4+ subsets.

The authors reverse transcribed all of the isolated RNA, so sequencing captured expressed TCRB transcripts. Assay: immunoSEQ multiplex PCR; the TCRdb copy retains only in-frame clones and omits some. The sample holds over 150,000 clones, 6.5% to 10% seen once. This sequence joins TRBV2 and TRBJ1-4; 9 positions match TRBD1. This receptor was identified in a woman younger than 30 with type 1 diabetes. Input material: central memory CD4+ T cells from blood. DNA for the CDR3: TGTGCCAGCGGGACAGGGCCAACAACTAATGAAAAACTGTTTTTT. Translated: CASGTGPTTNEKLFF.